This passage covers 9 T cell receptor beta chains from one sample sequenced in a study of T cells after yellow fever vaccination. TCRdb analysed the 5' RACE reads with MiXCR anew, one entry per CDR3 protein. The sample has some 400,000 distinct CDR3 sequences; about 6% are singletons. This specimen consisted of PBMCs, obtained 5 days after the yellow fever booster vaccination. The receptors were gathered from a man younger than 45 who received the YFV17D yellow fever vaccine.

In its sample, this clonotype was seen many times. The chain combines TRBV10-3 with TRBJ2-7; TRBD1 agrees at 7 bases. This CDR3 is built from 13 residues. In germline, CDR1 is ENHRY, CDR2 SYGVKD. Germline trimming cut 2 bases from V and 4 bases from J; bases unmatched to any gene: 2. CDR3 amino acids: CAISEEQGYEQYF. CDR3 nucleotide sequence: TGTGCCATCAGTGAGGAACAGGGGTACGAGCAGTACTTC.

The chain joins TRBV28 to TRBJ2-2; TRBD1 or TRBD2 may be the D gene (5 bases each). Germline CDR1 reads MDHEN; CDR2 reads SYDVKM. V lost 1 base, J lost 14 bases, and 29 bases lay in between. This CDR3 has 18 amino acids. CDR3 residues: CASSLLVGDSSGTGNLFF. In DNA form, the CDR3 reads TGTGCCAGCAGTTTATTAGTAGGAGACAGCTCAGGGACCGGGAATCTGTTTTTT.

This chain links TRBV12-5 with TRBJ2-3; D might be TRBD1 (6 bases). V was cut by 0 bases and J by 0 bases, with 10 bases left in between. The germline V gene has CDR1 LGHNT and CDR2 FRNRAP. The CDR3 is 16 amino acids. The CDR3 sequence: CASGLVWTVSTDTQYF. The CDR3 nucleotides are TGTGCTAGTGGTTTGGTCTGGACAGTTAGCACAGATACGCAGTATTTT. Combining the CDR3 with reference TRBV12-5 and TRBJ2-3 gives the whole variable domain DARVTQTPRHKVTEMGQEVTMRCQPILGHNTVFWYRQTMMQGLELLAYFRNRAPLDDSGMPKDRFSAEMPDATLATLKIQPSEPRDSAVYFCASGLVWTVSTDTQYFGPGTRLTVL.

This clonotype was detected ten times or more. The CDR3 coding sequence is TGTGCCAGCAGCCGGAAAATCAACTTGCTGTCCTCCTACAATGAGCAGTTCTTC. It specifies CASSRKINLLSSYNEQFF. The chain links TRBV11-2 to TRBJ2-1, with D unclear. Germline V lookup: CDR1 SGHAT, CDR2 FQNNGV. V was cut by 5 bases and J by 0 bases, with 20 bases left in between. CDR3 length: 18 amino acids.

The table lists this clonotype with a few counts. The V call is TRBV20-1, the J call TRBJ2-7; 8 nucleotides line up with TRBD2. J lost 0 bases, V lost 5 bases, and 6 bases had no gene match. The CDR3 is made up of 14 amino acids. The germline V gene has CDR1 DFQATT and CDR2 SNEGSKA (reference sequence). This CDR3 reads CSASLAGPSYEQYF. DNA of the CDR3: TGCAGTGCTTCCCTAGCGGGCCCCTCCTACGAGCAGTACTTC.

This clonotype was seen more than once but under ten times. The chain employs TRBV20-1 and TRBJ2-1; TRBD2 is a possible D gene (6 bases). V lost 0 bases to trimming and J lost 3 bases, with 12 bases between them. Looked up from germline, CDR1 is DFQATT and CDR2 is SNEGSKA (reference sequence). The CDR3 is 15 amino acids. CDR3 in amino acids: CSARDRRDNYNEQFF. The CDR3 region has the DNA TGCAGTGCTAGAGATAGGCGGGATAACTACAATGAGCAGTTCTTC.

This clonotype was counted only a few times. The genes are TRBV20-1 and TRBJ2-1; maybe TRBD2 (6 bases). This CDR3 spans 14 amino acids. Germline CDR1 is DFQATT and CDR2 is SNEGSKA (reference sequence). The ends were cut back, 5 bases at V and 1 base at J, with 12 bases in the middle. In DNA form, the CDR3 reads TGCAGTGCTTGGGACTCGGAATCCTACAATGAGCAGTTCTTC. Its protein product is CSAWDSESYNEQFF.

The genes are TRBV29-1 and TRBJ2-1; D gene unclear. The CDR3 is made up of 10 amino acids. Trimming pared 4 bases from V and 6 bases from J, leaving 4 bases between. Per the germline V gene, CDR1 is SQVTM and CDR2 is ANQGSEA. CDR3 coding DNA: TGCAGCGTTGCCCCCAATGAGCAGTTCTTC. This encodes CSVAPNEQFF.

This clonotype was detected a few times. The CDR3 here is CASRKLVTGELFF. CDR3 sequence (DNA): TGTGCCAGCAGGAAACTAGTGACCGGGGAGCTGTTTTTT. The chain combines TRBV12-3 or TRBV12-4 with TRBJ2-2; D possibly corresponds to TRBD2 (5 bases). Deletions cut 6 bases from V and 5 bases from J, with 10 bases between. CDR3 size: 13 residues.